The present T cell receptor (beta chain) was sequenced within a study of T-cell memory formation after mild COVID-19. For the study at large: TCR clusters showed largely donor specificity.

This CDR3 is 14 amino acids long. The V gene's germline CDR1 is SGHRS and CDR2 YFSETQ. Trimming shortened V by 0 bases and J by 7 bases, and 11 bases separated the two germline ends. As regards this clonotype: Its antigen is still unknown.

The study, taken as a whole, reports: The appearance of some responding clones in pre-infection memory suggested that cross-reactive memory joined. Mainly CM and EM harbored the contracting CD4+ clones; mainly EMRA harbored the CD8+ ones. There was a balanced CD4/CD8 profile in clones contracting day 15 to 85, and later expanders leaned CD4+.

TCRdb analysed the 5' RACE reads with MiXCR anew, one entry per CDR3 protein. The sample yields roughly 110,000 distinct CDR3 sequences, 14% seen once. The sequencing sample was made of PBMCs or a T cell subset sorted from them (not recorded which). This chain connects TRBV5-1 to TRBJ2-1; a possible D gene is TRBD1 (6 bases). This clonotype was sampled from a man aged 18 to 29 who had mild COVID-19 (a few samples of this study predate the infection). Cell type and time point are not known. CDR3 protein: CASSLGGPGNEQFF. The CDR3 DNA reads TGCGCCAGCAGCTTGGGGGGGCCGGGGAATGAGCAGTTCTTC.